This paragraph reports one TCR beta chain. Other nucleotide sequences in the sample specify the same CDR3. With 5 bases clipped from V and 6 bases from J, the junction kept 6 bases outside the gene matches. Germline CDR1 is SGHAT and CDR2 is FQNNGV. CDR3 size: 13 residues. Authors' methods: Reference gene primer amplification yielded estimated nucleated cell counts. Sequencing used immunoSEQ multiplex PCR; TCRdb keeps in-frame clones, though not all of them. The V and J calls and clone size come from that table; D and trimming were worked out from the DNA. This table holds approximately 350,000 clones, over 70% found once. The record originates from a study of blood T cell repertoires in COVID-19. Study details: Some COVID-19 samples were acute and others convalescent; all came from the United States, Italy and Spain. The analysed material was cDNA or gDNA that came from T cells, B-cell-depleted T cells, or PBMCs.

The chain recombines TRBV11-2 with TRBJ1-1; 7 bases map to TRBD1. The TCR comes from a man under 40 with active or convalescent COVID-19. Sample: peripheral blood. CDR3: CASSAGQRAEAFF. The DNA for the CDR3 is TGTGCCAGCAGCGCGGGACAGCGGGCTGAAGCTTTCTTT.